Listed here is a single T cell receptor beta chain. This specimen comes from a study of CD8+ T cells in alopecia areata. The germline V gene encodes CDR1 SQVTM and CDR2 ANQGSEA. The length of the CDR3 is 10 residues. Trimming cost V 4 bases and J 5 bases, with 6 bases left between them. Noted treatment: oral pan-JAK inhibitor, 5-10 mg twice daily. Extracted from the samples, RNA was reverse transcribed into cDNA to serve as the sequencing template. Clones were read by immunoSEQ multiplex PCR, and TCRdb kept only the in-frame ones, dropping some. The sample yields 150,000 to 200,000 clones, around three fifths seen once.

The chain links TRBV29-1 to TRBJ2-7, with D unresolved. The source is a human donor with alopecia areata. The sample in question was CD4+ T cells sorted from blood, obtained at week 49, from a patient treated with tofacitinib. CDR3 sequence: CSVGTDEQYF. As DNA, the CDR3 is TGCAGCGTTGGTACGGACGAGCAGTACTTC.